The entry below describes one T cell receptor beta chain. Data came from immunoSEQ multiplex PCR; TCRdb stores just in-frame clones and leaves some out. The sample lists approximately 66,000 clones, 70% to 90% occurring once. These data come from a study of OX40 agonist ivuxolimab in advanced cancers. The length of the CDR3 is 15 residues. The V gene's germline CDR1 is SGHRS and CDR2 YFSETQ. V lost 0 bases and J lost 5, with 9 bases in between. The source of this sequence is an adult with an advanced solid tumor such as melanoma, head and neck, liver or kidney cancer. The chain carries TRBV5-1 and TRBJ1-6; D is perhaps TRBD1 (5 bases). The sequencing used CD4+ or CD8+ T cells sorted from blood, collected in a trial of the OX40 agonist ivuxolimab. In nucleotides, the CDR3 is TGCGCCAGCAGCTTGGTAGGGGCAAATAATTCACCCCTCCACTTT. Amino acid sequence: CASSLVGANNSPLHF.